This T cell receptor (beta chain) is drawn from a study of response to subunit inactivated influenza vaccine. The study's findings and limits: Each seasonal flu vaccination may recruit only limited new T cells, authors suggested.

The CDR3 spans 12 residues. J gave up 5 bases and V 6 bases, and 3 bases lay outside the gene matches. Germline V gene data show CDR1 as SNHLY and CDR2 as FYNNEI. With regard to this clonotype: Its matching antigen is unknown.

TCRdb itself ran the RT-PCR reads through MiXCR, one entry per CDR3 protein. The top ten hold over 8.5% of the sample, which has roughly 570,000 distinct CDR3 sequences, 13% to 15% seen once. Here the sequenced sample was PBMCs from blood, taken about 12 days after vaccination. This TCR was sampled from a man aged 45 to 65 who received an inactivated influenza vaccine. The chain joins TRBV2 to TRBJ1-2; 7 bases fit TRBD1. The CDR3 sequence: CASRYRGYGYTF. The DNA of the CDR3 is TGTGCCAGCAGGTACAGGGGTTATGGCTACACCTTC. The full variable domain, its missing parts supplied by reference TRBV2 and TRBJ1-2, is EPEVTQTPSHQVTQMGQEVILRCVPISNHLYFYWYRQILGQKVEFLVSFYNNEISEKSEIFDDQFSVERPDGSNFTLKIRSTKLEDSAMYFCASRYRGYGYTFGSGTRLTVV.